One sample yielded the 27 T cell receptor beta chains listed below, sequenced in a study of human T cells and chemical hapten exposure. TCRdb redid the calling of the RACE reads with MiXCR, one entry per CDR3 protein. The table includes about 360,000 distinct CDR3 sequences, about 4.8% detected once. Time point meaning: patch test 1, 2 weeks after DPC sensitization. Treatment here: therapeutic diphenylcyclopropenone sensitization with weekly scalp DPC. The input for sequencing was whole blood, taken in connection with sensitization to the hapten diphenylcyclopropenone (DPC). These receptors all come from a woman aged 50 to 65 with alopecia areata. Some clones in this sample may be carry-over from other donors' samples.

This clonotype was recorded a few times. The chain is built from TRBV24-1 and TRBJ1-5; 8 positions match TRBD1. The CDR3 totals 16 residues. V was clipped by 5 bases and J by 5 bases; unmatched bases: 10. Germline-derived CDR1 and CDR2 are KGHDR and SFDVKD. CDR3: CATSVRTGFPYQPQHF. In DNA form, the CDR3 reads TGTGCCACCAGTGTCCGGACAGGGTTTCCGTATCAGCCCCAGCATTTT.

This clonotype was seen at least ten times. The V and J genes are TRBV5-5 and TRBJ2-2, with TRBD1 matching 11 bases. This CDR3 comprises 17 residues. Germline V CDR1 and CDR2: SGHKS, YYEKEE (reference sequence). V gave up 0 bases and J gave up 0 bases; unmatched junction bases: 1. The CDR3 bases are TGTGCCAGCAGCTTGGCGGGACAGGGGGCGAACACCGGGGAGCTGTTTTTT. This sequence encodes CASSLAGQGANTGELFF.

This clonotype has at least ten counts. The V call is TRBV9, the J call TRBJ2-3; D possibly corresponds to TRBD1 (5 bases). The CDR3 runs to 13 residues. Germline CDR1 is SGDLS and CDR2 is YYNGEE. The V end was cut by 7 bases, the J end by 2 bases, with 11 bases between. Here the CDR3 DNA reads TGTGCCAGCTCTCAGGGTACCACAGATACGCAGTATTTT. As protein: CASSQGTTDTQYF. The entire variable domain, with the rest obtained from reference TRBV9 and TRBJ2-3, is as follows: DSGVTQTPKHLITATGQRVTLRCSPRSGDLSVYWYQQSLDQGLQFLIQYYNGEERAKGNILERFSAQQFPDLHSELNLSSLELGDSALYFCASSQGTTDTQYFGPGTRLTVL.

There are many counts of this clonotype. This chain uses TRBV6-5 with TRBJ2-2; D not certain. Trimming pared 5 bases from V and 6 bases from J, leaving 16 bases between. Germline V gives CDR1 MNHEY, CDR2 SVGAGI. The CDR3 has 15 amino acids. The CDR3 nucleotides read TGTGCCAGCAGTCCGTTGCTAGTAACGTCCGGGGAGCTGTTTTTT. Its translation is CASSPLLVTSGELFF.

This chain uses TRBV7-2 with TRBJ2-3; TRBD2 matches at 10 bases. The V and J ends lost 5 bases and 2 bases, in that order; junction bases with no gene match: 16. This CDR3 comprises 19 residues. CDR1 SGHTA and CDR2 FQGNSA come from the germline V gene. The CDR3 bases are TGTGCCAGCAGCCCAGGGGCTAGCGGGGGTTCCGACCTCACAGATACGCAGTATTTT. This sequence encodes CASSPGASGGSDLTDTQYF.

This clonotype was found many times. The V and J genes are TRBV5-6 and TRBJ2-1; D is unclear. The CDR3 spans 16 residues. CDR1 is SGHDT and CDR2 is YYEEEE in the germline V gene. V lost 4 bases and J 1 base, leaving 15 bases between the germline ends. This chain's CDR3 is CASSPISASSYNEQFF. DNA for the CDR3: TGTGCCAGCAGCCCGATTAGTGCAAGTTCCTACAATGAGCAGTTCTTC.

This clonotype has only a few counts. This chain links TRBV24-1 with TRBJ1-1; 8 bases map to TRBD1. The CDR3 sequence is 21 residues long. V shed 1 base and J 3 bases; nucleotides not matched to a gene: 21. In germline, CDR1 is KGHDR, CDR2 SFDVKD. CDR3 DNA: TGTGCCACCAGTGATTTAGGATCGGACAGGGCAGGCGGTGGTACGGACACTGAAGCTTTCTTT. The encoded protein is CATSDLGSDRAGGGTDTEAFF.

The CDR3, as DNA: TGTGCCAGCAGTACAAGCGGGAGTAAAGCCAAAAACATTCAGTACTTC. This codes for CASSTSGSKAKNIQYF. The chain couples TRBV6-2 or TRBV6-3 to TRBJ2-4, with 8 bases aligning to TRBD2. Germline CDR1 is MNHEY and CDR2 is SVGEGT. J was trimmed by 0 bases and V by 5 bases; bases with no gene match: 6. The CDR3 covers 16 residues.

This clonotype was recorded many times. The V call is TRBV12-3 or TRBV12-4, the J call TRBJ2-2; D may be TRBD1 (6 bases). The V gene lost 5 bases and the J gene lost 4 bases, with 20 bases spanning the gap. The CDR3 loop spans 17 amino acids. Written as DNA, the CDR3 is TGTGCCAGCAGTCTCGGGACACACCTGACGAGCACCGGGGAGCTGTTTTTT. It translates to CASSLGTHLTSTGELFF.

There are many counts of this clonotype. This sequence joins TRBV12-3 or TRBV12-4 and TRBJ1-4, with a tentative D call TRBD1 (6 bases). Deletions cut 4 bases from V and 7 bases from J, with 16 bases between. This CDR3 region has 15 residues. The CDR3 nucleotides read TGTGCCAGCAGTTCCCGAGTAGGGGGGAGTGAAAAACTGTTTTTT. Translated, it gives CASSSRVGGSEKLFF.

This clonotype was recorded a few times. The chain carries TRBV4-1 and TRBJ1-6; TRBD1 agrees at 11 bases. The J segment lost 6 bases and the V segment lost 2 bases, leaving 6 bases of the junction unmatched. The CDR3 is 17 residues long. Germline V lookup: CDR1 MGHRA, CDR2 YSYEKL. CDR3 sequence reads: CASSQPGQGATNSPLHF. CDR3 in DNA: TGCGCCAGCAGCCAACCCGGACAGGGGGCAACTAATTCACCCCTCCACTTT.

For this clonotype: This could be a read error, since a much larger clone is one nucleotide away. The chain combines TRBV6-2 or TRBV6-3 with TRBJ1-2, with TRBD1 as a possible D gene (5 bases). CDR3 size: 16 residues. Germline V gene sequence: CDR1 MNHEY, CDR2 SVGEGT. CDR3 coding DNA: TGTGCCTGCAGTGTACCGGGACCCTTTCTTTACTATGGCTACACCTTC. It encodes CACSVPGPFLYYGYTF.

This clonotype was picked up many times. This chain joins TRBV6-5 and TRBJ2-5; D assignment may be TRBD1 or TRBD2 (6 bases each). Per germline, CDR1 MNHEY and CDR2 SVGAGI. CDR3 size: 14 residues. The germline V and J ends were trimmed by 2 bases and 3 bases, with 10 bases remaining between them. Written as DNA, the CDR3 is TGTGCCAGCAGTTACACGGGGGCGGAAGAGACCCAGTACTTC. It codes for CASSYTGAEETQYF.

The J gene is TRBJ1-5, the V gene TRBV12-3 or TRBV12-4; D might be TRBD1 (5 bases). V was pared by 8 bases and J by 7 bases, with 12 bases between. CDR3 length equals 12 residues. The CDR3 region is CASGGGEQPQHF. For the CDR3, the DNA is TGTGCCAGCGGCGGGGGGGAGCAGCCCCAGCATTTT.

In its sample, this clonotype was seen a few times. V and J are TRBV7-9 and TRBJ1-1; D uncertain. The CDR3 runs 13 residues. Germline assignment: CDR1 SEHNR and CDR2 FQNEAQ (reference sequence). Trimming took off 5 bases at V and 1 base at J, with 8 bases between the two ends. CDR3 in amino acids: CASSPRPNTEAFF. Written as DNA, the CDR3 is TGTGCCAGCAGCCCGCGGCCGAACACTGAAGCTTTCTTT.

This clonotype has a count of ten or more. The V call is TRBV24-1, the J call TRBJ2-3, with TRBD2 as a possible D gene (6 bases). The V end was cut by 12 bases, the J end by 1 base, with 10 bases between. Germline V lookup: CDR1 KGHDR, CDR2 SFDVKD. This CDR3 is 12 amino acids long. CDR3 amino acids: CAAGEGTDTQYF. The DNA for the CDR3 is TGTGCCGCCGGGGAGGGCACAGATACGCAGTATTTT.

Comment on this clonotype: This clone may be a read error of a much larger clone one base away. The V gene is TRBV7-9, the J gene TRBJ2-2; D not certain. The CDR3 extends over 10 amino acids. Germline-derived CDR1 and CDR2 are SEHNR and FQNEAQ (reference sequence). V lost 5 bases, J lost 7 bases, and 2 bases lay in between. The CDR3 here is CASSDGELFF. In DNA form, the CDR3 reads TGTGCCAGCAGCGACGGGGAGCTGTTTTTT. Based on the CDR3 plus reference TRBV7-9 and TRBJ2-2, the full variable domain is DTGVSQNPRHKITKRGQNVTFRCDPISEHNRLYWYRQTLGQGPEFLTYFQNEAQLEKSRLLSDRFSAERPKGSFSTLEIQRTEQGDSAMYLCASSDGELFFGEGSRLTVL.

V usage is TRBV24-1 and J usage is TRBJ2-1; a weak D match, TRBD1 (5 bases). CDR3 size: 15 residues. V was pared by 0 bases and J by 5 bases, with 10 bases between. Germline assignment: CDR1 KGHDR and CDR2 SFDVKD. The CDR3 is CATSDLHPGNNEQFF. In DNA form, the CDR3 reads TGTGCCACCAGTGATTTGCATCCAGGGAACAATGAGCAGTTCTTC.

This clonotype showed up just a few times. The genes are TRBV6-2 or TRBV6-3 and TRBJ2-3, with D hard to call. Germline V lookup: CDR1 MNHEY, CDR2 SVGEGT. CDR3 length: 13 amino acids. Trimming cost V 4 bases and J 5 bases, with 10 bases left between them. The CDR3 protein is CASSFTFRDTQYF. The CDR3 DNA sequence: TGTGCCAGCAGTTTCACCTTCCGAGATACGCAGTATTTT.

A word on this clonotype: A read error may explain this, as a much larger clone is one base away. V gene TRBV3-1 combines with J gene TRBJ1-5; the D is unclear. Trimming took off 0 bases at V and 1 base at J, with 7 bases between the two ends. The germline CDR1 and CDR2 sequences are LGHDT and YNNKEL (reference sequence). The CDR3 runs 15 residues. The CDR3 bases are TGTGCCAGCAGCCAAGACCCGAGGAGCAATCAGCCCCAGCATTTT. Translation: CASSQDPRSNQPQHF.

This clonotype has a count of ten or more. The chain links TRBV5-1 to TRBJ2-2; a possible D gene is TRBD1 (6 bases). V lost 5 bases and J 1 base, leaving 18 bases between the germline ends. There are 17 residues in the CDR3. Germline values: CDR1 SGHRS, CDR2 YFSETQ. CDR3 bases: TGCGCCAGCAGTCGACAACCGGGACACTTGAACACCGGGGAGCTGTTTTTT. Its translation: CASSRQPGHLNTGELFF.

This clonotype was seen at least ten times. V is TRBV7-2 and J is TRBJ2-1; the match to TRBD2 covers 11 bases. J lost 13 bases, V lost 4 bases, and 9 bases had no gene match. Per germline, CDR1 SGHTA and CDR2 FQGNSA. The CDR3 runs 14 residues. The CDR3 nucleotides are TGTGCCAGCAGCTACTCCGGGACTAGCGGATACCAGTTCTTC. Translating it yields CASSYSGTSGYQFF.

This clonotype was counted at least ten times. This sequence joins TRBV5-4 and TRBJ2-3, with 16 bases matching TRBD2. CDR3 length: 17 residues. The germline gives CDR1 SGHNT, CDR2 YYREEE (reference sequence). J was trimmed by 3 bases and V by 4 bases; bases with no gene match: 5. The CDR3 loop reads CASSLGLAGGQTDTQYF. CDR3 nucleotides: TGTGCCAGCAGCCTGGGACTAGCGGGAGGGCAGACAGATACGCAGTATTTT.

This clonotype was found many times. The chain joins TRBV6-5 to TRBJ1-1; 8 bases are a match to TRBD1. The CDR3 totals 15 residues. The germline gives CDR1 MNHEY, CDR2 SVGAGI. Trimming took 6 bases from V and 1 from J; bases not matched to a gene: 7. In DNA, the CDR3 is TGTGCCAGCAGCCAGGACAGGGTAAGGAACACTGAAGCTTTCTTT. Translation gives CASSQDRVRNTEAFF.

This clonotype was seen many times. At one end the junction does not follow the germline gene, possibly because of a read error. The rearrangement uses TRBV6-2 or TRBV6-3 and TRBJ1-2; no reliable D call. The CDR3 is made up of 10 amino acids. The V gene's germline CDR1 is MNHEY and CDR2 SVGEGT. The CDR3 region is CASSYPGRSF. CDR3 sequence (DNA): TGTGCCAGCAGTTATCCCGGCAGATCCTTC.

This clonotype was observed at least ten times. CDR3 sequence: CSVEVGTSETQYF. In DNA form, the CDR3 reads TGCAGCGTTGAAGTAGGGACCTCGGAGACCCAGTACTTC. The gene calls are TRBV29-1 and TRBJ2-5; D tentatively fits TRBD1 or TRBD2 (5 bases each). This CDR3 region has 13 residues. CDR1 and CDR2 from the germline V gene are SQVTM and ANQGSEA. Trimming cost V 1 base and J 5 bases, with 11 bases left between them.

Many counts were recorded for this clonotype. The chain uses TRBV3-1 and TRBJ2-3, with D perhaps TRBD1 (5 bases). The V end was cut by 5 bases, the J end by 7 bases, with 16 bases between. This CDR3 is built from 14 residues. In germline, CDR1 is LGHDT, CDR2 YNNKEL (reference sequence). CDR3 in DNA: TGTGCCAGCAGCTTCCAGGGCCTGCCGTATACGCAGTATTTT. Protein sequence: CASSFQGLPYTQYF.